These 7 T cell receptor beta chains were all obtained from the same sample, sequenced in a study of shared clonotypes between healthy human individuals. Measured with immunoSEQ multiplex PCR; TCRdb has only the in-frame clones, and not every one. Of millions of clones detected, over 85% appear once; the ten largest clones hold roughly 0.36%. The sample consisted of naive CD4+ T cells from PBMCs. Regarding subset: CD45RA+ positively selected. The receptors derive from a man between 18 and 29 years old in good health. Some clones in this sample may be carry-over from other donors' samples.

Details on this clone: Compared with germline, one end of the junction differs, possibly owing to a read error. The V gene is TRBV29-1, the J gene TRBJ1-3; D uncertain. In germline, CDR1 is SQVTM, CDR2 ANQGSEA. This CDR3 contains 16 residues. Written as DNA, the CDR3 is TGCAGCGTTGAAGATGTTCCCGGGAGACTCGGAAGCACCATATATTTT. Translating it yields CSVEDVPGRLGSTIYF.

On this clone: The same CDR3 is also encoded by other DNA sequences in this sample. The V and J genes are TRBV5-1 and TRBJ1-1; D is uncertain. The CDR3 has 15 residues. V was pared by 0 bases and J by 2 bases, with 11 bases between. Germline V lookup: CDR1 SGHRS, CDR2 YFSETQ. The CDR3 spells CASSLAGGGNTEAFF. CDR3 coding DNA: TGCGCCAGCAGCTTGGCCGGCGGTGGCAACACTGAAGCTTTCTTT.

The chain combines TRBV28 with TRBJ1-2, with D hard to call. This CDR3 has 12 residues. The germline CDR1 and CDR2 sequences are MDHEN and SYDVKM. Trimming cost V 10 bases and J 8 bases, with 17 bases left between them. This CDR3 is CATLGLGRGYTF. CDR3 nucleotides: TGTGCCACTTTAGGCCTGGGCAGGGGCTACACCTTC.

The chain joins TRBV2 to TRBJ2-1; 9 positions match TRBD1. This CDR3 is 15 amino acids long. In germline, CDR1 is SNHLY, CDR2 FYNNEI. Trimming cost V 6 bases and J 8 bases; bases outside gene matches: 11. CDR3 residues: CASRYPGQGVYEQFF. The CDR3 DNA reads as TGTGCCAGCAGATACCCGGGACAGGGCGTCTATGAGCAGTTCTTC.

In DNA, the CDR3 is TGTGCCAGCTCACACTTCATCGGGTCCCCTGGCGAGCAGTACTTC. This sequence encodes CASSHFIGSPGEQYF. The chain employs TRBV18 and TRBJ2-7, with no clear D. The germline V gene encodes CDR1 KGHSH and CDR2 LQKENI. V was cut by 4 bases and J by 6 bases, with 19 bases left in between. The CDR3 is 15 amino acids.

V usage is TRBV7-2 and J usage is TRBJ2-1; 7 bases line up with TRBD2. The CDR3 is 13 amino acids. Germline V gene data show CDR1 as SGHTA and CDR2 as FQGNSA. With V trimmed by 5 bases and J by 15 bases, 13 bases remained unmatched. The CDR3 DNA sequence: TGTGCCAGCAGCCCGGGACTGGCGGGGGTGCCGTTCTTC. Its protein is CASSPGLAGVPFF.

This chain links TRBV2 with TRBJ2-5; 14 bases match TRBD2. This CDR3 has 16 amino acids. Germline V CDR1 and CDR2: SNHLY, FYNNEI. V dropped 5 bases and J dropped 5; count of bases not matched to a gene: 7. The CDR3 here is CASSRTSGRKLETQYF. CDR3 nucleotides: TGTGCCAGCAGTCGGACTAGCGGGAGGAAGTTGGAGACCCAGTACTTC.